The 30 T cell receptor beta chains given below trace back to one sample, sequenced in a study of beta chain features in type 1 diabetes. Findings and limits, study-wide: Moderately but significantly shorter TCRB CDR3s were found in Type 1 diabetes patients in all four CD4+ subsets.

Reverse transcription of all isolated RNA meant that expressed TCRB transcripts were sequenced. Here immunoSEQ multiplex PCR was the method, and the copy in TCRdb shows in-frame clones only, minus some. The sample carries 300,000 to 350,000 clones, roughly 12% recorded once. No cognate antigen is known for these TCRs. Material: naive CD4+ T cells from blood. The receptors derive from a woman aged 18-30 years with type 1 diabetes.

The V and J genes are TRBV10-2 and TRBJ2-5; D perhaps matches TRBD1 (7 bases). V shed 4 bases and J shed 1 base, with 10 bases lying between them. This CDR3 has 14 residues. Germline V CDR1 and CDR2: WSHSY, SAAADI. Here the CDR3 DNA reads TGCGCCAGCAGTGGCGGGACAGCCCAAGAGACCCAGTACTTC. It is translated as CASSGGTAQETQYF.

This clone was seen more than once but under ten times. The CDR3 DNA sequence: TGTGCCTGGAGTGTACTAGCGGGAGTGGGCGAGCAGTACGTC. Translating gives CAWSVLAGVGEQYV. The V gene is TRBV30, the J gene TRBJ2-7; 11 positions agree with TRBD2. V lost 0 bases, J lost 6 bases, and 4 bases stayed unmatched. Germline V gene data show CDR1 as GTSNPN and CDR2 as SVGIG (reference sequence). This CDR3 is built from 14 residues.

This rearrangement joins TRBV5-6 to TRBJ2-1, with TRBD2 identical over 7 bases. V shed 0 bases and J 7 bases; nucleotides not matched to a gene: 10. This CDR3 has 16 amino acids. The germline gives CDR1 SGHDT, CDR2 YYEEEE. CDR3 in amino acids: CASSLAGGSRWNEQFF. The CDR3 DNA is TGTGCCAGCAGCTTGGCTGGCGGGAGCCGGTGGAATGAGCAGTTCTTC. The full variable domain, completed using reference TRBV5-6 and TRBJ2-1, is DAGVTQSPTHLIKTRGQQVTLRCSPKSGHDTVSWYQQALGQGPQFIFQYYEEEERQRGNFPDRFSGHQFPNYSSELNVNALLLGDSALYLCASSLAGGSRWNEQFFGPGTRLTVL.

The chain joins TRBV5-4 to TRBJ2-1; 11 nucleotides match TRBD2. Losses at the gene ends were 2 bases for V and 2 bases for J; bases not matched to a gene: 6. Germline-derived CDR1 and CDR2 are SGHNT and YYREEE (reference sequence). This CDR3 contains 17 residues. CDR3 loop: CASSFPLAGGTYNEQFF. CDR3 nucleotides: TGTGCCAGCAGCTTTCCCCTAGCGGGAGGTACCTACAATGAGCAGTTCTTC.

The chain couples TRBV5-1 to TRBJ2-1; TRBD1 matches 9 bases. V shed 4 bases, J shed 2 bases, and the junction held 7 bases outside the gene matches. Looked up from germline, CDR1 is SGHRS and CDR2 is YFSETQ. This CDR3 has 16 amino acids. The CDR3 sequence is CASSGSTGGTYNEQFF. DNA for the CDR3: TGCGCCAGCAGCGGATCGACAGGGGGAACCTACAATGAGCAGTTCTTC.

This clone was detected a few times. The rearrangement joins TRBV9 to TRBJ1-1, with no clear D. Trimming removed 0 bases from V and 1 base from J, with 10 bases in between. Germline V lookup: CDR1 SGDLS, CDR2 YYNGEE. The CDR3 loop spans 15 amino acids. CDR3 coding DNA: TGTGCCAGCAGCGTAGACCCAGGAACGAACACTGAAGCTTTCTTT. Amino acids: CASSVDPGTNTEAFF.

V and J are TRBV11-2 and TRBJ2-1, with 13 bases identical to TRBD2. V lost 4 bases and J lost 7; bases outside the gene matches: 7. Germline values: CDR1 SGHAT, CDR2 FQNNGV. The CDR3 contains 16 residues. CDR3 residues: CASSSNGLAGVNEQFF. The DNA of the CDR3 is TGTGCCAGCAGCTCCAACGGACTAGCGGGAGTAAATGAGCAGTTCTTC. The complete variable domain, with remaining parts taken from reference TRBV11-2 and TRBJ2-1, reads EAGVAQSPRYKIIEKRQSVAFWCNPISGHATLYWYQQILGQGPKLLIQFQNNGVVDDSQLPKDRFSAERLKGVDSTLKIQPAKLEDSAVYLCASSSNGLAGVNEQFFGPGTRLTVL.

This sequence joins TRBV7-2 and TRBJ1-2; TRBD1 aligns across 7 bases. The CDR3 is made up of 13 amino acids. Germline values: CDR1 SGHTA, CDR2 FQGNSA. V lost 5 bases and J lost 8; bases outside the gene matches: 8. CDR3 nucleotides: TGTGCCAGCAGCGTTGACAGGGATAAGGGCTACACCTTC. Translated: CASSVDRDKGYTF.

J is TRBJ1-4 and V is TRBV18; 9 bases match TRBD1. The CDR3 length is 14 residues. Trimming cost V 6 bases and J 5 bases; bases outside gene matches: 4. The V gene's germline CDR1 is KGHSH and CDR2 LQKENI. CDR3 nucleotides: TGTGCCAGCTCGCCCGGGACAGGGAATGAAAAACTGTTTTTT. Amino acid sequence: CASSPGTGNEKLFF.

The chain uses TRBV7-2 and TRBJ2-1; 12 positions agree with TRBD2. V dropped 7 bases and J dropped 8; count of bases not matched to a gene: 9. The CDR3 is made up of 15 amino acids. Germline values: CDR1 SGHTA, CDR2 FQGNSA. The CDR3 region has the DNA TGTGCCAGCAACCCTAGCGGGAGGGGAAAGGATGAGCAGTTCTTC. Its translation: CASNPSGRGKDEQFF.

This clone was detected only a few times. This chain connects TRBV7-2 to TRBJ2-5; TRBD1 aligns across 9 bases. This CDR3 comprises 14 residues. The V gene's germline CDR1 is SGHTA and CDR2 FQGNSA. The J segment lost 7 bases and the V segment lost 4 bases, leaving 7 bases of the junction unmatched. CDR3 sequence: CASSSGQGTGTQYF. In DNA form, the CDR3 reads TGTGCCAGCAGCTCCGGACAGGGGACAGGGACCCAGTACTTC.

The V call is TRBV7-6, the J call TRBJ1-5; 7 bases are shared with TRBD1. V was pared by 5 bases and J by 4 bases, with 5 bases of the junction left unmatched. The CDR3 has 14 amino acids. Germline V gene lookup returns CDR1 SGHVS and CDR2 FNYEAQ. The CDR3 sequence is CASSIGTANQPQHF. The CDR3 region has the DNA TGTGCCAGCAGCATAGGGACAGCTAATCAGCCCCAGCATTTT.

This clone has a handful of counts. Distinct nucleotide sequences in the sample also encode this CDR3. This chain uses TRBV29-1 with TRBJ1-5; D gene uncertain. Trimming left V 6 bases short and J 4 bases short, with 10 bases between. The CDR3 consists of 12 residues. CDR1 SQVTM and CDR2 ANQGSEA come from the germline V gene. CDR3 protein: CSVRQGNQPQHF. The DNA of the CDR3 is TGCAGCGTCCGACAAGGTAATCAGCCCCAGCATTTT.

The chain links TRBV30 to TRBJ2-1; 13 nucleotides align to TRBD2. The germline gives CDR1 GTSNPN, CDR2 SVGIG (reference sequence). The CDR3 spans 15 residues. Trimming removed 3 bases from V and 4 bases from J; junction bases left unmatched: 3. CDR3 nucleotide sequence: TGTGCCTGGAGCCCGGGACTAGCGGGATACAATGAGCAGTTCTTC. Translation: CAWSPGLAGYNEQFF.

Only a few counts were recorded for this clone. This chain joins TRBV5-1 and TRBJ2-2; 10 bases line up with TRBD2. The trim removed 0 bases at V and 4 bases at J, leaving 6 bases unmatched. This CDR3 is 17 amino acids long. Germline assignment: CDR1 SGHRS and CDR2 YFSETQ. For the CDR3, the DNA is TGCGCCAGCAGCTTGGAGGGGACTAGCGTTTTCACCGGGGAGCTGTTTTTT. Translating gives CASSLEGTSVFTGELFF.

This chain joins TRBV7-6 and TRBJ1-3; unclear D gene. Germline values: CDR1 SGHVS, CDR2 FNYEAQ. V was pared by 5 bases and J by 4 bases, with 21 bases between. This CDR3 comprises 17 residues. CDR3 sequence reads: CASSPLPLTGSGNTIYF. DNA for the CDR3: TGTGCCAGCAGCCCATTACCTCTCACGGGGAGCGGAAACACCATATATTTT.

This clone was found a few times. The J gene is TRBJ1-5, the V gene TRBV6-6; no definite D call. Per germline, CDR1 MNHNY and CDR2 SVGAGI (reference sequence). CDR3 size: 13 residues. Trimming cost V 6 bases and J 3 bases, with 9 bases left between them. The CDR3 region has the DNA TGTGCCAGCAGACCCCGGGTCAATCAGCCCCAGCATTTT. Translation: CASRPRVNQPQHF.

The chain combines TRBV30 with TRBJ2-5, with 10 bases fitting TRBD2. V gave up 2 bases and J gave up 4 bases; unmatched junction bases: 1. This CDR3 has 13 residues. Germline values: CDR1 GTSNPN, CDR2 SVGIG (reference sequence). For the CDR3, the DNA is TGTGCCTGGAGTAGGACTAGCGGAGAGACCCAGTACTTC. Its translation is CAWSRTSGETQYF.

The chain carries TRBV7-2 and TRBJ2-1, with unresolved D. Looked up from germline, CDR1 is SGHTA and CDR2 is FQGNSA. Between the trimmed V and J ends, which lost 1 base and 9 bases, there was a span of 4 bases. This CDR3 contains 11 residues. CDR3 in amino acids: CASSLVFEQFF. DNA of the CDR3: TGTGCCAGCAGCTTAGTATTTGAGCAGTTCTTC.

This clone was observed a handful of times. The CDR3 loop reads CASSLDQRSTDTQYF. Here the CDR3 DNA reads TGTGCCAGCAGCTTAGATCAGCGGAGCACAGATACGCAGTATTTT. The chain recombines TRBV5-4 with TRBJ2-3; TRBD2 is a possible D gene (5 bases). This CDR3 has 15 amino acids. Germline values: CDR1 SGHNT, CDR2 YYREEE (reference sequence). V was cut by 2 bases and J by 0 bases, with 10 bases left in between.

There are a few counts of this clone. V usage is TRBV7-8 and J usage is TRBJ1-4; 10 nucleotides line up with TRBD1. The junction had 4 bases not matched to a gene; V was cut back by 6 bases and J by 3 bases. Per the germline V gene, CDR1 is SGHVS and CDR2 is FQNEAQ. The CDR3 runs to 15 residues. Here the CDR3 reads CASRTGQGANEKLFF. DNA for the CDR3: TGTGCCAGCAGAACCGGACAGGGGGCTAATGAAAAACTGTTTTTT.

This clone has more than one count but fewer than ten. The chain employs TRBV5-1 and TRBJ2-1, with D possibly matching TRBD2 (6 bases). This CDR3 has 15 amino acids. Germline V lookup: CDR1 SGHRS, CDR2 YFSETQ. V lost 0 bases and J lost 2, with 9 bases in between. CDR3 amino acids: CASSLVGGAYNEQFF. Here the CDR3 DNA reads TGCGCCAGCAGCTTGGTGGGGGGAGCCTACAATGAGCAGTTCTTC. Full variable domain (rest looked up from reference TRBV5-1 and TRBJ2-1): KAGVTQTPRYLIKTRGQQVTLSCSPISGHRSVSWYQQTPGQGLQFLFEYFSETQRNKGNFPGRFSGRQFSNSRSEMNVSTLELGDSALYLCASSLVGGAYNEQFFGPGTRLTVL.

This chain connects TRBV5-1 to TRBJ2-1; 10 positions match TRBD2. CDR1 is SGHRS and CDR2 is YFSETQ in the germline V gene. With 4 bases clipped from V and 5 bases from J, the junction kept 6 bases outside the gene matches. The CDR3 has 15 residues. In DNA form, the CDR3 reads TGCGCCAGCAGCCCCAGCGGGAGGGCCGACAATGAGCAGTTCTTC. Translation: CASSPSGRADNEQFF. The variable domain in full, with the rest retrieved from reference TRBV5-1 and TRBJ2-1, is KAGVTQTPRYLIKTRGQQVTLSCSPISGHRSVSWYQQTPGQGLQFLFEYFSETQRNKGNFPGRFSGRQFSNSRSEMNVSTLELGDSALYLCASSPSGRADNEQFFGPGTRLTVL.

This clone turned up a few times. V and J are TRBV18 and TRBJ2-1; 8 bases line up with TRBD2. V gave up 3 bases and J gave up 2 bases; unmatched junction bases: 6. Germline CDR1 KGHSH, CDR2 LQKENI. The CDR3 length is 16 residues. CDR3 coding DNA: TGTGCCAGCTCACCTGCGGCGGGAGGTCCCTACAATGAGCAGTTCTTC. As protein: CASSPAAGGPYNEQFF. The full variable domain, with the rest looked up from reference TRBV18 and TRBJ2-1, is NAGVMQNPRHLVRRRGQEARLRCSPMKGHSHVYWYRQLPEEGLKFMVYLQKENIIDESGMPKERFSAEFPKEGPSILRIQQVVRGDSAAYFCASSPAAGGPYNEQFFGPGTRLTVL.

The CDR3 coding sequence is TGTGCCAGCAGCGCTCGACAGGGTATCCAAGAGACCCAGTACTTC. Amino acids: CASSARQGIQETQYF. The J gene is TRBJ2-5, the V gene TRBV7-9; 7 nucleotides align to TRBD1. The V and J ends lost 5 bases and 1 base, in that order; junction bases with no gene match: 7. The CDR3 length is 15 residues. Germline V gene data show CDR1 as SEHNR and CDR2 as FQNEAQ (reference sequence). Together with reference TRBV7-9 and TRBJ2-5, the CDR3 gives the full variable domain: DTGVSQNPRHKITKRGQNVTFRCDPISEHNRLYWYRQTLGQGPEFLTYFQNEAQLEKSRLLSDRFSAERPKGSFSTLEIQRTEQGDSAMYLCASSARQGIQETQYFGPGTRLLVL.

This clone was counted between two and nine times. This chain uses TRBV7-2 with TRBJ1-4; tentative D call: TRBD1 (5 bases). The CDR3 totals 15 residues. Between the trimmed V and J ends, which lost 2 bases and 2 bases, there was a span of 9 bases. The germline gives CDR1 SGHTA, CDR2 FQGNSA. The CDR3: CASSLWAGTNEKLFF. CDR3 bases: TGTGCCAGCAGCTTATGGGCAGGGACTAATGAAAAACTGTTTTTT.

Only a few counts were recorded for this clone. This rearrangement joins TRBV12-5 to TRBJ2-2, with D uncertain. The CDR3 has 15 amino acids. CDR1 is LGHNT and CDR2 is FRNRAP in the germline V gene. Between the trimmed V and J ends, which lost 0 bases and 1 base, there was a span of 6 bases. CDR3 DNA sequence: TGTGCTAGTGGTTTGGTTGCGGAGAACACCGGGGAGCTGTTTTTT. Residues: CASGLVAENTGELFF.

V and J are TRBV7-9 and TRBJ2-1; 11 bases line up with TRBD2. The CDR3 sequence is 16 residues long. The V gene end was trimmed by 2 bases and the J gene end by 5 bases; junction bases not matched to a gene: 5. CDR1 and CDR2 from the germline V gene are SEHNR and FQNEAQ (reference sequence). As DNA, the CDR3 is TGTGCCAGCAGCTTAATGGTAGCGGGAGGGCACAATGAGCAGTTCTTC. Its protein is CASSLMVAGGHNEQFF. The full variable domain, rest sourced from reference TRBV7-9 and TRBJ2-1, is DTGVSQNPRHKITKRGQNVTFRCDPISEHNRLYWYRQTLGQGPEFLTYFQNEAQLEKSRLLSDRFSAERPKGSFSTLEIQRTEQGDSAMYLCASSLMVAGGHNEQFFGPGTRLTVL.

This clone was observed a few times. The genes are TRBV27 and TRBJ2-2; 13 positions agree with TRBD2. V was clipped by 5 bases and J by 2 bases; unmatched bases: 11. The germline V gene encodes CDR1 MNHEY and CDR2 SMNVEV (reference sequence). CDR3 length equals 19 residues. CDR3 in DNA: TGTGCCAGCAGTCCAGCGGGACTAGCGGGACGTCTAAACACCGGGGAGCTGTTTTTT. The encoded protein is CASSPAGLAGRLNTGELFF.

The chain's CDR3 is CAWSVIQDPFYEQYF. CDR3 sequence (DNA): TGTGCCTGGAGTGTAATACAGGACCCTTTCTACGAGCAGTACTTC. This chain joins TRBV30 and TRBJ2-7; tentatively, D is TRBD1 (5 bases). The CDR3 runs to 15 residues. The V and J ends lost 0 bases and 3 bases respectively, with 15 bases between them. Germline V gene sequence: CDR1 GTSNPN, CDR2 SVGIG (reference sequence).